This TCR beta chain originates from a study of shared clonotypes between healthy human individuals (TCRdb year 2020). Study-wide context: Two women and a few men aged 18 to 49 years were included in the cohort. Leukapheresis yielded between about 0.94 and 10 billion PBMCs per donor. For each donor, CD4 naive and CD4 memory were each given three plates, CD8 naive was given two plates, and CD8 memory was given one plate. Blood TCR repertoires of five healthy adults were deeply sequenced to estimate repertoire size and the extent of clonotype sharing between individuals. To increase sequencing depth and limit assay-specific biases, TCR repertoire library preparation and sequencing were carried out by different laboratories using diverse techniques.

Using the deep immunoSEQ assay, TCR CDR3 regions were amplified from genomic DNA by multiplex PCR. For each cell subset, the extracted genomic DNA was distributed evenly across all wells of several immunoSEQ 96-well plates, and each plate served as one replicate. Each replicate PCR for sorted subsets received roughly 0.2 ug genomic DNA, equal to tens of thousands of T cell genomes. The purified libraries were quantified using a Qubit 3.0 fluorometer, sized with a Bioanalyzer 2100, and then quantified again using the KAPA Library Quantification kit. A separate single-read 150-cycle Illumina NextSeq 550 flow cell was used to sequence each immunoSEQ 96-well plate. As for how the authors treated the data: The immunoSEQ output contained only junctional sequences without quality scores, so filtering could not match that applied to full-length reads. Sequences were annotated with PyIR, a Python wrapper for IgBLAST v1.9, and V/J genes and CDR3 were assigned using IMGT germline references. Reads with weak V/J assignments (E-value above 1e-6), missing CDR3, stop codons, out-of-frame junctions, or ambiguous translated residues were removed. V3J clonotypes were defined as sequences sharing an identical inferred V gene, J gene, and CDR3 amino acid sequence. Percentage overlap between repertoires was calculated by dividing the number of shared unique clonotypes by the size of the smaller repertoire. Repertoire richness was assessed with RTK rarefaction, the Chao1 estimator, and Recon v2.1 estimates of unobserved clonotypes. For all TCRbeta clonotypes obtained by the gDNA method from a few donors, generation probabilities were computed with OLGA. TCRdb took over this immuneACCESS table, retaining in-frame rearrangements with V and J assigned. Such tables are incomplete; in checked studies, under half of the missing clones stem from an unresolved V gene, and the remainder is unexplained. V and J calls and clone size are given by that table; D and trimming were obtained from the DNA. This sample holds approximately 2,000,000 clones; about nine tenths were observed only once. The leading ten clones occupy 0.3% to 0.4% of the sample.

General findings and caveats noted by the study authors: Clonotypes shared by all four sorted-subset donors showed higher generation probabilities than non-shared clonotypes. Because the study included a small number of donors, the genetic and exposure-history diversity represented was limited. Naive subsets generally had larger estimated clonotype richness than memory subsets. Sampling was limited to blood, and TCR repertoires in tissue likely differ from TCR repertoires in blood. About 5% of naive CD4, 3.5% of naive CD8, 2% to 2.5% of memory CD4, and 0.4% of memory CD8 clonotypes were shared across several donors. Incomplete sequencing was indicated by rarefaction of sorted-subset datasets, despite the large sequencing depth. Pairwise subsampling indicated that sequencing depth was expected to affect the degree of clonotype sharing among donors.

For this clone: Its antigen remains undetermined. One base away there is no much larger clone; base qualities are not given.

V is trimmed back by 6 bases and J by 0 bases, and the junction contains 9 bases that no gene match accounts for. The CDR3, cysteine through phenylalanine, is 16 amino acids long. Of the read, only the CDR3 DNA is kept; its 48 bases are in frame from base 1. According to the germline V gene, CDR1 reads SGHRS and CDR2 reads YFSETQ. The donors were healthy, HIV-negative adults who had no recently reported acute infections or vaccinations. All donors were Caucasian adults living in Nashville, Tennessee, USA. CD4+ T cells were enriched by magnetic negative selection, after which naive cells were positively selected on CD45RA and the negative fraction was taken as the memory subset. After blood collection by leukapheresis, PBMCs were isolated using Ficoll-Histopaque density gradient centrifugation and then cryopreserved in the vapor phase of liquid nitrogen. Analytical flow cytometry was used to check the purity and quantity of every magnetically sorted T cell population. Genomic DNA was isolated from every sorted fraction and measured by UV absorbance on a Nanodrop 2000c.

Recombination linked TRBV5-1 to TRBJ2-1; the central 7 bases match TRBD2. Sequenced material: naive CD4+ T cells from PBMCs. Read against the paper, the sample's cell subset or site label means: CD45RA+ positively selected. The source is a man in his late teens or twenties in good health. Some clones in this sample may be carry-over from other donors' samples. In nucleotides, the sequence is TGCGCCAGCAACTACTTGGGCGGGAGCTCCTACAATGAGCAGTTCTTC. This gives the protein CASNYLGGSSYNEQFF.